The following is a T cell receptor (beta chain) sequence with its context. This CDR3 spans 16 amino acids. Germline V gives CDR1 LNHDA, CDR2 SQIVND (reference sequence). V was clipped by 6 bases and J by 5 bases; unmatched bases: 10. PCR involved 60 Vbeta and 13 Jbeta primers. Profiled with immunoSEQ multiplex PCR; TCRdb holds only in-frame clones, not every one. The table lists 90,000 or so clones, around 74% of them singletons. These data come from a study of cytomegalovirus exposure and HLA in healthy donors. The receptor's source is a man aged 25 to 45 in good health and CMV-seropositive. The specimen was PBMCs. The chain uses TRBV19 and TRBJ2-2; 9 bases map to TRBD2. CDR3 bases: TGTGCCAGTAGCGAAGCGGGGGGACTCCTTACCGGGGAGCTGTTTTTT. This gives the protein CASSEAGGLLTGELFF.